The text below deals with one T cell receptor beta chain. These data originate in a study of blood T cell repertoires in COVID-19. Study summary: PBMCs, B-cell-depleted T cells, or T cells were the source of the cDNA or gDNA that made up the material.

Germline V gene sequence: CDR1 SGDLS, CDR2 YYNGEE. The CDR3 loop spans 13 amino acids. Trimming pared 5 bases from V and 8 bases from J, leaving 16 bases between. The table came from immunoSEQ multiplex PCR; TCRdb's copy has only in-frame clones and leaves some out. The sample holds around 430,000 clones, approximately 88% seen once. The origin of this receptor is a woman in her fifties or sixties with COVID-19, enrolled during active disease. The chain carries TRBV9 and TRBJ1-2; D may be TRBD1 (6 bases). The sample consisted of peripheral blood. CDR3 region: CASSTTGKGGYTF. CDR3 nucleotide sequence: TGTGCCAGCAGTACAACAGGGAAAGGAGGCTACACCTTC.